The 2 T cell receptor beta chains listed next were all sequenced from one sample in a study of T cells expressing NK-cell markers. From the 5' RACE reads, TCRdb lists one entry per CDR3 protein and no DNA. This listing includes about 260,000 distinct CDR3 sequences. The sequenced sample was blood T cells: a sorted CD56 or NKG2C T cell subset, CD4+ or CD8+ T cells, or bulk PBMC T cells (not recorded which). These receptor sequences come from a man between 18 and 29 years old in good health.

J is TRBJ1-1 and V is TRBV24-1. This CDR3 contains 13 residues. CDR1 is KGHDR, CDR2 SFDVKD, per germline. The CDR3 sequence: CATSDLTGTEAFF.

The J gene is TRBJ1-2, the V gene TRBV10-3; the D gene TCRdb calls, TRBD1, cannot be checked with no DNA. Germline CDR1 reads ENHRY; CDR2 reads SYGVKD. This CDR3 region has 13 residues. The CDR3 spells CAISAQGHYGYTF.